This T cell receptor (beta chain) emerged from a study of regulatory T cells in long-lasting Graves disease. Study conclusions and caveats: The study found persistent patients shared more public clonotypes (approximately 2,700) than new patients (about 1,000).

The authors built TCR beta libraries using iRepertoire HTBI primers and Arm-PCR of CDR3 regions. TCRdb reprocessed the multiplex PCR reads via MiXCR and lists one record per CDR3 protein. In the table there are some 350,000 distinct CDR3 sequences, about a sixth of which are singletons. This clonotype was counted at least ten times. Its target is unknown. As for time point: newly diagnosed GD, antithyroid drugs for less than 3 months. Construction of the TCR library relied on RNA isolated from PBMCs. In addition, the sample was reused for a study of T cells in Graves' hyperthyroidism and ophthalmopathy. That paper adds: Each diagnosis was grounded in clinical symptoms, serum thyroxine and TRAb, thyroid ultrasound, and orbital computed tomography. TCR CDR3 underwent first-round RT-PCR with the HTBI primer set.

This TCR was sampled from a woman younger than 30 with Graves disease. This material consisted of peripheral blood mononuclear cells (PBMCs), taken at new diagnosis, from a patient treated with antithyroid drugs.

The CDR3 is CASSLQTSAAYEQYF. As DNA, the CDR3 is TGTGCCAGCAGCCTTCAGACTAGCGCCGCCTACGAGCAGTACTTC. The chain recombines TRBV7-2 with TRBJ2-7, with 8 bases lining up with TRBD2. J was trimmed by 2 bases and V by 5 bases; bases with no gene match: 8. The CDR3 sequence is 15 residues long. The germline CDR1 and CDR2 sequences are SGHTA and FQGNSA.